The next 26 T cell receptor beta chains were all read from a single sample in a study of beta chain features in type 1 diabetes. cDNA synthesis used the whole RNA isolate, giving expressed TCRB sequences. TCRdb's copy holds only in-frame clones and misses some; the assay was immunoSEQ multiplex PCR. Of roughly 350,000 clones in the sample, 11% are singletons; the top ten hold around 0.015%. The sequenced material came from naive CD4+ T cells from blood. These receptors originate from a woman in her 30s in good health.

V and J are TRBV19 and TRBJ2-7; possible D gene TRBD2, 6 bases. The CDR3 has 15 residues. Germline CDR1 and CDR2: LNHDA and SQIVND (reference sequence). Trimming removed 3 bases from V and 0 bases from J, with 12 bases in between. The CDR3: CASSILAGLSYEQYF. The DNA of the CDR3 is TGTGCCAGTAGTATTTTGGCGGGACTCTCCTACGAGCAGTACTTC. Full variable domain (missing parts from reference TRBV19 and TRBJ2-7): DGGITQSPKYLFRKEGQNVTLSCEQNLNHDAMYWYRQDPGQGLRLIYYSQIVNDFQKGDIAEGYSVSREKKESFPLTVTSAQKNPTAFYLCASSILAGLSYEQYFGPGTRLTVT.

This rearrangement joins TRBV7-9 to TRBJ2-7; unclear D gene. V shed 5 bases and J shed 2 bases, with 4 bases lying between them. The germline gives CDR1 SEHNR, CDR2 FQNEAQ (reference sequence). This CDR3 region has 11 residues. Here the CDR3 reads CASSRAYEQYF. For the CDR3, the DNA is TGTGCCAGCAGCCGAGCCTACGAGCAGTACTTC.

This rearrangement joins TRBV29-1 to TRBJ2-1, with 10 positions matching TRBD2. The germline V gene encodes CDR1 SQVTM and CDR2 ANQGSEA. CDR3 length: 19 residues. The V gene end was trimmed by 0 bases and the J gene end by 0 bases; junction bases not matched to a gene: 11. DNA of the CDR3: TGCAGCGTTGAAGATTGGGGGCTAGCGGGAGCCATCTCCTACAATGAGCAGTTCTTC. Protein: CSVEDWGLAGAISYNEQFF.

This chain links TRBV7-3 with TRBJ2-1, with 7 nucleotides matching TRBD2. The germline V gene encodes CDR1 SGHTA and CDR2 FQGTGA. The CDR3 covers 16 residues. V was clipped by 5 bases and J by 2 bases; unmatched bases: 9. In DNA, the CDR3 is TGTGCCAGCAGCCCGGTTGGGGGGAGGGCCTACAATGAGCAGTTCTTC. The encoded protein is CASSPVGGRAYNEQFF.

CDR3: CASSTPLTGASGYTF. The CDR3 nucleotides read TGTGCCAGCAGCACGCCCCTGACAGGGGCGAGCGGCTACACCTTC. J is TRBJ1-2 and V is TRBV5-6; 8 bases map to TRBD1. This CDR3 has 15 amino acids. CDR1 and CDR2 (germline): SGHDT, YYEEEE. Trimming removed 4 bases from V and 8 bases from J; junction bases left unmatched: 13.

The chain has TRBV7-6 and TRBJ1-5, with a possible D match to TRBD1 (6 bases). The germline V and J ends were trimmed by 5 bases and 10 bases, with 21 bases remaining between them. The germline CDR1 and CDR2 sequences are SGHVS and FNYEAQ. This CDR3 has 15 residues. The CDR3 DNA is TGTGCCAGCAGCCCGCGTTGGGGGCAGGGGAGCCCCCAGCATTTT. The encoded protein is CASSPRWGQGSPQHF.

The sample holds a few counts of this clone. The chain recombines TRBV25-1 with TRBJ2-1, with 8 positions matching TRBD1. The CDR3 consists of 15 residues. V was clipped by 5 bases and J by 4 bases; unmatched bases: 7. Germline-derived CDR1 and CDR2 are MGHDK and SYGVNS. The chain's CDR3 is CASSLSGQAYNEQFF. DNA for the CDR3: TGTGCCAGCAGTCTGTCGGGACAGGCTTACAATGAGCAGTTCTTC. The variable domain in full, completed from reference TRBV25-1 and TRBJ2-1, reads EADIYQTPRYLVIGTGKKITLECSQTMGHDKMYWYQQDPGMELHLIHYSYGVNSTEKGDLSSESTVSRIRTEHFPLTLESARPSHTSQYLCASSLSGQAYNEQFFGPGTRLTVL.

The chain uses TRBV9 and TRBJ2-3; the match to TRBD2 covers 12 bases. V lost 4 bases and J lost 4; bases outside the gene matches: 10. The CDR3 is 17 amino acids. Germline CDR1 and CDR2: SGDLS and YYNGEE. The CDR3 coding sequence is TGTGCCAGCAGCCCGGGGCTAGCGGGAGGGCCCTCAGATACGCAGTATTTT. Protein product: CASSPGLAGGPSDTQYF.

The rearrangement joins TRBV28 to TRBJ2-2; 9 bases agree with TRBD2. J lost 6 bases, V lost 8 bases, and 4 bases had no gene match. The germline gives CDR1 MDHEN, CDR2 SYDVKM. CDR3 size: 13 residues. This chain's CDR3 is CASRGGGPGELFF. In DNA, the CDR3 is TGTGCCAGCCGCGGGGGGGGTCCCGGGGAGCTGTTTTTT.

V gene TRBV27 combines with J gene TRBJ2-7; 7 nucleotides align to TRBD1. The CDR3 has 14 residues. Germline CDR1 and CDR2: MNHEY and SMNVEV (reference sequence). Trimming removed 3 bases from V and 3 bases from J; junction bases left unmatched: 5. The CDR3 nucleotides read TGTGCCAGCAGTTTCGACAGGGATAGCTACGAGCAGTACTTC. The encoded protein is CASSFDRDSYEQYF.

The J gene is TRBJ2-1, the V gene TRBV5-1; D remains unclear. Germline V CDR1 and CDR2: SGHRS, YFSETQ. The CDR3 spans 12 residues. Trimming took 5 bases from V and 4 from J, leaving 7 bases between them. This CDR3 reads CASSKRYNEQFF. In DNA form, the CDR3 reads TGCGCCAGCAGTAAGAGGTACAATGAGCAGTTCTTC.

This clone was seen a handful of times. The chain joins TRBV29-1 to TRBJ2-4; 9 positions match TRBD1. This CDR3 has 12 residues. The V gene's germline CDR1 is SQVTM and CDR2 ANQGSEA. Trimming cost V 7 bases and J 7 bases; bases outside gene matches: 5. The CDR3, as DNA: TGCAGCGGCGGACAGGGGATCAACATTCAGTACTTC. Its protein product is CSGGQGINIQYF.

Concerning this clone: The germline gene is not matched at one end of the junction; a read error may be the cause. V is TRBV7-7 and J is TRBJ2-1; 12 positions agree with TRBD2. Germline-derived CDR1 and CDR2 are SSHAT and FNYEAQ (reference sequence). CDR3 length: 15 amino acids. DNA for the CDR3: TGTGCTAGCAGCCTAGCGGGAGGGCCCTACAATGAGCAGTTCTTC. Amino acid sequence: CASSLAGGPYNEQFF.

V and J are TRBV5-6 and TRBJ2-4; tentative D call: TRBD1 (5 bases). Germline assignment: CDR1 SGHDT and CDR2 YYEEEE. CDR3 length equals 14 residues. Trimming left V 2 bases short and J 3 bases short, with 9 bases between. In DNA form, the CDR3 reads TGTGCCAGCAGCTTTTCAGGGAACAAAAACATTCAGTACTTC. Its translation is CASSFSGNKNIQYF. The entire variable domain, with the rest obtained from reference TRBV5-6 and TRBJ2-4, is as follows: DAGVTQSPTHLIKTRGQQVTLRCSPKSGHDTVSWYQQALGQGPQFIFQYYEEEERQRGNFPDRFSGHQFPNYSSELNVNALLLGDSALYLCASSFSGNKNIQYFGAGTRLSVL.

The rearrangement links TRBV27 to TRBJ2-7; 12 bases align to TRBD1. From germline, CDR1 is MNHEY and CDR2 SMNVEV (reference sequence). The CDR3 has 14 residues. Germline trimming cut 3 bases from V and 8 bases from J; bases unmatched to any gene: 5. CDR3: CASSFGTGGLQQYF. CDR3 bases: TGTGCCAGCAGTTTTGGGACAGGGGGCCTCCAGCAGTACTTC.

This clone occurred a few times. This chain joins TRBV5-6 and TRBJ2-1, with 14 bases aligning to TRBD2. Looked up from germline, CDR1 is SGHDT and CDR2 is YYEEEE. CDR3 length: 16 residues. After removal of 0 bases from V and 7 bases from J, the junction contained 3 bases not matched to a gene. The chain's CDR3 is CASSLVRTSGRNEQFF. The CDR3 DNA is TGTGCCAGCAGCTTGGTACGGACTAGCGGGAGGAATGAGCAGTTCTTC.

This clone was detected a few times. The V and J genes are TRBV7-9 and TRBJ2-5, with D perhaps matching TRBD1 (5 bases). CDR3 length: 14 amino acids. Trimming removed 9 bases at V and 3 bases at J, with 17 bases between. Germline V gene data show CDR1 as SEHNR and CDR2 as FQNEAQ (reference sequence). The CDR3 reads CASQHGAGEETQYF. The CDR3 DNA reads as TGTGCCAGTCAACATGGGGCAGGAGAAGAGACCCAGTACTTC.

The V gene is TRBV4-2, the J gene TRBJ2-1; the match to TRBD2 covers 7 bases. CDR3 size: 15 residues. V shed 2 bases and J 8 bases; nucleotides not matched to a gene: 9. Germline V CDR1 and CDR2: LGHNA, YNFKEQ. The CDR3 sequence: CASSQSGRERDEQFF. CDR3 nucleotides: TGTGCCAGCAGCCAATCTGGGCGGGAGCGGGATGAGCAGTTCTTC.

CDR3 protein: CASSIGQGVHEQYF. In nucleotides, the CDR3 is TGTGCCAGTAGTATCGGACAGGGGGTCCACGAGCAGTACTTC. V is TRBV19 and J is TRBJ2-7, with 10 positions matching TRBD1. The CDR3 has 14 residues. V gave up 3 bases and J gave up 5 bases; unmatched junction bases: 4. Germline V gives CDR1 LNHDA, CDR2 SQIVND (reference sequence).

This clone has a handful of counts. The chain joins TRBV18 to TRBJ2-7; 9 nucleotides agree with TRBD1. The CDR3 is made up of 14 amino acids. V lost 6 bases and J lost 7; bases outside the gene matches: 10. The germline gives CDR1 KGHSH, CDR2 LQKENI. The CDR3 here is CASSISGTGIEQYF. The DNA of the CDR3 is TGTGCCAGCTCGATTTCCGGGACAGGGATTGAGCAGTACTTC.

This clone showed up just a few times. V and J are TRBV4-2 and TRBJ2-3; 8 bases fit TRBD2. Germline CDR1 reads LGHNA; CDR2 reads YNFKEQ. Unmatched junction bases numbered 1, after V lost 4 bases and J lost 1 base. The CDR3 loop spans 14 amino acids. The CDR3 is CASSPLAGTDTQYF. In DNA form, the CDR3 reads TGTGCCAGCAGCCCACTAGCGGGCACAGATACGCAGTATTTT.

The chain couples TRBV5-1 to TRBJ2-1; possible D gene TRBD2, 6 bases. Trimming removed 4 bases from V and 4 bases from J, with 15 bases in between. The CDR3 sequence is 15 residues long. Per the germline V gene, CDR1 is SGHRS and CDR2 is YFSETQ. CDR3 bases: TGCGCCAGCAGCATGGCCGGGAGCACGTACAATGAGCAGTTCTTC. The encoded protein is CASSMAGSTYNEQFF.

This clone was observed a few times. V and J are TRBV7-3 and TRBJ2-5, with 10 positions matching TRBD2. Germline loops: CDR1 SGHTA, CDR2 FQGTGA. This CDR3 contains 14 residues. V gave up 5 bases and J gave up 5 bases; unmatched junction bases: 5. The CDR3 bases are TGTGCCAGCAGCCCGACTAGCGGGTACGAGACCCAGTACTTC. Its protein is CASSPTSGYETQYF.

This clone has more than one count but fewer than ten. The CDR3 reads CASKRGTSQDTQYF. The CDR3, as DNA: TGTGCCAGCAAGAGAGGGACTAGTCAAGATACGCAGTATTTT. This chain joins TRBV2 and TRBJ2-3, with 8 positions matching TRBD2. Germline CDR1 is SNHLY and CDR2 is FYNNEI. Trimming took 7 bases from V and 5 from J; bases not matched to a gene: 8. This CDR3 has 14 amino acids.

The chain uses TRBV30 and TRBJ2-6; D gene unclear. There are 15 residues in the CDR3. Germline CDR1 GTSNPN, CDR2 SVGIG (reference sequence). Trimming removed 4 bases from V and 0 bases from J, with 10 bases in between. The CDR3 here is CAWTRMGSGANVLTF. The CDR3 DNA sequence: TGTGCCTGGACGAGGATGGGCTCTGGGGCCAACGTCCTGACTTTC. The full variable domain, rest sourced from reference TRBV30 and TRBJ2-6, is SQTIHQWPATLVQPVGSPLSLECTVEGTSNPNLYWYRQAAGRGLQLLFYSVGIGQISSEVPQNLSASRPQDRQFILSSKKLLLSDSGFYLCAWTRMGSGANVLTFGAGSRLTVL.

This clone was observed a handful of times. The chain uses TRBV7-2 and TRBJ2-7, with D possibly matching TRBD1 (6 bases). The CDR3 runs to 12 residues. V was shortened by 5 bases and J by 7 bases, with 12 bases between the two germline ends. CDR1 and CDR2 from the germline V gene are SGHTA and FQGNSA. The CDR3 sequence: CASSRQGTEQYF. In DNA form, the CDR3 reads TGTGCCAGCAGCCGCCAGGGGACGGAGCAGTACTTC. Full variable domain (remainder filled in from reference TRBV7-2 and TRBJ2-7): GAGVSQSPSNKVTEKGKDVELRCDPISGHTALYWYRQSLGQGLEFLIYFQGNSAPDKSGLPSDRFSAERTGGSVSTLTIQRTQQEDSAVYLCASSRQGTEQYFGPGTRLTVT.